Presented here are 17 T cell receptor beta chains from one specimen sequenced in a study of identical twins. TCRdb used MiXCR to reprocess the 5' RACE reads, holding one entry per CDR3 protein. The profile covers about 210,000 distinct CDR3 sequences, with roughly a tenth appearing a single time and just over 5% taken by the ten largest. Sequenced input: memory (CD45RO+) T cells sorted from blood. The receptor set was obtained from a young woman in good health.

This clonotype was counted between two and nine times. The rearrangement uses TRBV5-1 and TRBJ2-3, with D perhaps given as TRBD1 or TRBD2 (7 bases each). The CDR3 is 16 amino acids. Trimming stripped 4 bases from V and 0 bases from J, with 15 bases between. In germline, CDR1 is SGHRS, CDR2 YFSETQ. The CDR3 coding sequence is TGCGCCAGCAGCAGACAGGGAGGGGGTAGCACAGATACGCAGTATTTT. It yields the protein CASSRQGGGSTDTQYF.

This clonotype was seen a handful of times. V gene TRBV7-2 combines with J gene TRBJ1-1; D not certain. CDR1 SGHTA and CDR2 FQGNSA come from the germline V gene. The CDR3 is 13 amino acids. V was cut by 5 bases and J by 0 bases, with 7 bases left in between. The chain's CDR3 is CASSATMNTEAFF. In DNA, the CDR3 is TGTGCCAGCAGCGCTACTATGAACACTGAAGCTTTCTTT. The full variable domain, completed using reference TRBV7-2 and TRBJ1-1, is GAGVSQSPSNKVTEKGKDVELRCDPISGHTALYWYRQSLGQGLEFLIYFQGNSAPDKSGLPSDRFSAERTGGSVSTLTIQRTQQEDSAVYLCASSATMNTEAFFGQGTRLTVV.

CDR3 loop: CASSLGTGARSVYGYTF. CDR3 coding DNA: TGTGCCAGCAGCCTCGGGACAGGGGCCCGGTCGGTCTATGGCTACACCTTC. The chain employs TRBV6-2 or TRBV6-3 and TRBJ1-2, with 10 bases fitting TRBD1. The CDR3 is 17 amino acids. Germline V gene sequence: CDR1 MNHEY, CDR2 SVGEGT. The ends lost 6 bases at V and 4 bases at J; junction bases unmatched: 14.

This rearrangement joins TRBV20-1 to TRBJ1-1, with D possibly TRBD1 on 6 matching bases. This CDR3 contains 13 residues. Germline V gene data show CDR1 as DFQATT and CDR2 as SNEGSKA (reference sequence). The CDR3 sequence is CRGAAGSATEAFF. CDR3 DNA: TGCCGGGGGGCAGCCGGTTCGGCCACTGAAGCTTTCTTT.

V usage is TRBV7-8 and J usage is TRBJ1-5; no definite D call. The germline V gene has CDR1 SGHVS and CDR2 FQNEAQ. V lost 4 bases, J lost 2 bases, and 9 bases lay in between. CDR3 length: 14 residues. The CDR3 sequence is CASSSREGNQPQHF. The DNA of the CDR3 is TGTGCCAGCAGCTCCCGAGAAGGCAATCAGCCCCAGCATTTT.

Details on this clonotype: Without the conserved terminal phenylalanine or tryptophan, this CDR3 likely stems from a read error. The chain carries TRBV20-1 and TRBJ2-5, with a possible D match to TRBD2 (5 bases). Germline CDR1 and CDR2: DFQATT and SNEGSKA (reference sequence). The ends were cut back, 6 bases at V and 3 bases at J, with 17 bases in the middle. This CDR3 has 14 residues. The CDR3 sequence is CSAPAGPLKETQYL. The CDR3 bases are TGCAGTGCGCCCGCGGGTCCGCTGAAAGAGACCCAGTACCTC.

This clonotype was seen many times. The genes are TRBV5-1 and TRBJ1-1, with 8 bases lining up with TRBD1. After removal of 0 bases from V and 4 bases from J, the junction contained 5 bases not matched to a gene. This CDR3 contains 15 residues. CDR1 is SGHRS, CDR2 YFSETQ, per germline. CDR3 in DNA: TGCGCCAGCAGCTTGGGACAGGGGACGAGCACTGAAGCTTTCTTT. Residues: CASSLGQGTSTEAFF.

This clonotype was seen more than once but under ten times. The chain is built from TRBV5-1 and TRBJ2-7; maybe TRBD2 (6 bases). The germline V gene encodes CDR1 SGHRS and CDR2 YFSETQ. Trimming shortened V by 4 bases and J by 3 bases, and 17 bases separated the two germline ends. This CDR3 comprises 15 residues. The CDR3, as DNA: TGCGCCAGCAGCAGTCCGACCCAGCGGGTCTACGAGCAGTACTTC. This encodes CASSSPTQRVYEQYF.

This clonotype turned up a few times. V and J are TRBV20-1 and TRBJ1-1; D perhaps matches TRBD1 (6 bases). Germline V lookup: CDR1 DFQATT, CDR2 SNEGSKA (reference sequence). This CDR3 is 14 amino acids long. V was pared by 3 bases and J by 3 bases, with 14 bases between. The CDR3 DNA reads TGCAGTGCTAGTAGGGGGTCCGGGGACACTGAAGCTTTCTTT. Translating gives CSASRGSGDTEAFF.

This clonotype was recorded at least ten times. The V call is TRBV7-8, the J call TRBJ2-7, with TRBD2 matching over 8 bases. This CDR3 comprises 15 residues. Germline V CDR1 and CDR2: SGHVS, FQNEAQ. V lost 1 base, J lost 2 bases, and 4 bases stayed unmatched. The CDR3, as DNA: TGTGCCAGCAGCTTAGTTAGCGGGGTGACCTACGAGCAGTACTTC. This sequence encodes CASSLVSGVTYEQYF.

The chain is built from TRBV28 and TRBJ2-5, with D unresolved. V lost 4 bases and J lost 6, with 12 bases in between. CDR3 length equals 13 residues. CDR1 is MDHEN and CDR2 is SYDVKM in the germline V gene. CDR3 in amino acids: CASSYPLKQTQYF. The CDR3 bases are TGTGCCAGCAGTTACCCCCTCAAACAGACCCAGTACTTC.

The sample holds a few counts of this clonotype. This chain links TRBV3-1 with TRBJ1-4, with 9 positions matching TRBD1. The germline CDR1 and CDR2 sequences are LGHDT and YNNKEL (reference sequence). The length of the CDR3 is 16 residues. Trimming at V came to 3 bases and at J to 4 bases, leaving 6 bases not matched to a gene. CDR3 nucleotide sequence: TGTGCCAGCAGCCAGTTACAGGGGGCGATTAATGAAAAACTGTTTTTT. Encoded protein: CASSQLQGAINEKLFF.

Here the CDR3 DNA reads TGTGCCTGGAGTTTGGGACTAGCGGTCGTCTCCTACGAGCAGTACTTC. Translating gives CAWSLGLAVVSYEQYF. V usage is TRBV30 and J usage is TRBJ2-7, with 11 bases matching TRBD2. Germline CDR1 GTSNPN, CDR2 SVGIG (reference sequence). This CDR3 has 16 amino acids. The junction had 6 bases not matched to a gene; V was cut back by 2 bases and J by 0 bases.

The table lists this clonotype with a few counts. V gene TRBV7-9 combines with J gene TRBJ1-4; a possible D gene is TRBD1 (5 bases). V dropped 2 bases and J dropped 5 bases, with 12 bases sitting between them. The CDR3 totals 15 residues. Germline CDR1 and CDR2: SEHNR and FQNEAQ (reference sequence). The CDR3 sequence is CASSLNRGLNEKLFF. The CDR3 coding sequence is TGTGCCAGCAGCTTAAATCGGGGGTTGAATGAAAAACTGTTTTTT.

The sample holds many counts of this clonotype. V and J are TRBV9 and TRBJ2-1, with a tentative D call TRBD2 (5 bases). V was clipped by 3 bases and J by 0 bases, with 16 bases between them. This CDR3 has 17 amino acids. CDR1 and CDR2 from the germline V gene are SGDLS and YYNGEE. The CDR3 spells CASSARDGISSYNEQFF. The DNA for the CDR3 is TGTGCCAGCAGCGCCAGAGACGGGATAAGCTCCTACAATGAGCAGTTCTTC.

This rearrangement joins TRBV12-5 to TRBJ2-3, with D possibly TRBD1 on 6 matching bases. The germline CDR1 and CDR2 sequences are LGHNT and FRNRAP. V was pared by 5 bases and J by 6 bases, with 6 bases between. CDR3 length: 11 amino acids. CDR3 sequence (DNA): TGTGCTAGTGGTAGGGGGGATACGCAGTATTTT. Amino acids: CASGRGDTQYF.

This clonotype was observed many times. The chain has TRBV7-9 and TRBJ2-1; 11 nucleotides line up with TRBD2. CDR3 length: 14 residues. Germline values: CDR1 SEHNR, CDR2 FQNEAQ (reference sequence). Trimming at V came to 6 bases and at J to 10 bases, leaving 8 bases not matched to a gene. CDR3 residues: CASRPRLAGWEQFF. The DNA of the CDR3 is TGTGCCAGCAGGCCCAGACTAGCGGGATGGGAGCAGTTCTTC.